Only a few counts were recorded for the clone carrying this T cell receptor beta chain. The CDR3 loop spans 16 amino acids. CDR1 and CDR2 from the germline V gene are MNHEY and SVGAGI. V dropped 0 bases and J dropped 4 bases, with 13 bases sitting between them. The data were taken from a study of CD8 T cells in ankylosing spondylitis. Making the TCR beta libraries involved quantitative 5'-RACE with molecular barcodes. MiXCR, applied by TCRdb to the 5' RACE reads, yields one record per CDR3 protein. The data show some 250,000 distinct CDR3 sequences, roughly 10% seen once. The chain links TRBV6-5 to TRBJ1-3; the D is unclear. Sequencing input: blood, either unsorted or a sorted T cell fraction (not recorded which). This clonotype was obtained from a male donor with ankylosing spondylitis or in good health (not recorded which). The CDR3 here is CASSYSSGVTGNTIYF. The CDR3 region has the DNA TGTGCCAGCAGTTACTCAAGCGGGGTGACAGGAAACACCATATATTTT.